The present T cell receptor (beta chain) was sequenced within a study of cytomegalovirus exposure and HLA in healthy donors. Study results and caveats: Three of the chains that were CMV-associated were confirmed in vitro to be specific for CMV antigens. There were some public TCRs occurring in many donors, but most TCR sequences were rare.

CDR1 is MGHRA, CDR2 YSYEKL, per germline. The CDR3 totals 16 residues. The V segment lost 2 bases and the J segment 3 bases; nucleotides outside the gene matches: 7. Remarks on this clone: The antigen is undetermined.

Repertoires were generated with immunoSEQ multiplex PCR, while TCRdb's copy carries only in-frame clones and drops some. Among around 86,000 clones listed, 93% were seen once. This clonotype originated in a woman in her 30s in good health and CMV-seropositive. V and J are TRBV4-1 and TRBJ1-2; 9 bases are a match to TRBD1. Source material: PBMCs. The CDR3 spells CASSQHHRGRDYGYTF. Here the CDR3 DNA reads TGCGCCAGCAGCCAACATCACAGGGGGCGCGACTATGGCTACACCTTC.